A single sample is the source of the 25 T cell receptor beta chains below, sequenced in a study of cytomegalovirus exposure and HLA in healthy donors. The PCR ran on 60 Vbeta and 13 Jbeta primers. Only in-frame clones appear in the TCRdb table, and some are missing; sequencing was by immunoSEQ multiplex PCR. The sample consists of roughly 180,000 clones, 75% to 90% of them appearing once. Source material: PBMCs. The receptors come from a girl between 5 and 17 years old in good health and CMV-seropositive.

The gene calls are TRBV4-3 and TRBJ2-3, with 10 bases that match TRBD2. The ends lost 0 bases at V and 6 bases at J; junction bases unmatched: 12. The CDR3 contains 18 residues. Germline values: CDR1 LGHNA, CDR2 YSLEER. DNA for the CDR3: TGCGCCAGCAGCCAAGACGATCCTAGCGGGAGTATCAGGGATACGCAGTATTTT. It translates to CASSQDDPSGSIRDTQYF.

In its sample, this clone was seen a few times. CDR3 sequence reads: CASSFDRGSGNEQFF. In DNA, the CDR3 is TGTGCCAGCAGCTTCGACAGGGGATCTGGGAATGAGCAGTTCTTC. The J gene is TRBJ2-1, the V gene TRBV27, with 8 bases matching TRBD1. The trim removed 6 bases at V and 7 bases at J, leaving 11 bases unmatched. Germline CDR1 MNHEY, CDR2 SMNVEV (reference sequence). The CDR3 is made up of 15 amino acids.

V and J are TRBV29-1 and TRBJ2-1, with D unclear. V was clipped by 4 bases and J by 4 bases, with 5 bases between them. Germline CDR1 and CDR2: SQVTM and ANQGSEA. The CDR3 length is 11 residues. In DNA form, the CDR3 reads TGCAGCGTTGTATCGTACAATGAGCAGTTCTTC. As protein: CSVVSYNEQFF.

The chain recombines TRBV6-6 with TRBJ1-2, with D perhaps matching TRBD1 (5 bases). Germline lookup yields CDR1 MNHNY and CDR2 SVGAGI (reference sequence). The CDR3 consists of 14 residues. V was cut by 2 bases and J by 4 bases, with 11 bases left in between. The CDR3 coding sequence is TGTGCCAGCAGTTACCCATCAGGGTCCTATGGCTACACCTTC. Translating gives CASSYPSGSYGYTF.

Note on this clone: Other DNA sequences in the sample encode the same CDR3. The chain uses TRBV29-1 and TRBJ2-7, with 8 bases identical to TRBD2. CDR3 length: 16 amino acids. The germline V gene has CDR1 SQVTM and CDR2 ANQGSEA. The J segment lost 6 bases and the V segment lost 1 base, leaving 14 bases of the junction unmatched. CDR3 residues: CSVEAGGGGSGTEQYF. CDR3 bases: TGCAGCGTTGAAGCGGGAGGGGGAGGTAGCGGGACCGAGCAGTACTTC.

CDR3 region: CASSYSGRGNQPQHF. The DNA of the CDR3 is TGTGCCAGCAGTTACTCGGGCAGGGGGAATCAGCCCCAGCATTTT. The V and J genes are TRBV6-6 and TRBJ1-5, with 7 bases fitting TRBD1. Trimming at V came to 0 bases and at J to 4 bases, leaving 3 bases not matched to a gene. The CDR3 loop spans 15 amino acids. Germline V gives CDR1 MNHNY, CDR2 SVGAGI (reference sequence).

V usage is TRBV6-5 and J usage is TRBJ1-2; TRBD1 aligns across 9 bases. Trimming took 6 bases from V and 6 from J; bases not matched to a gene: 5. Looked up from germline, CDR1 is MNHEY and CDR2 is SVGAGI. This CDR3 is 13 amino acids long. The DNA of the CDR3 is TGTGCCAGCAGCCAATGGACAGGGGATGGCTACACCTTC. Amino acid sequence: CASSQWTGDGYTF.

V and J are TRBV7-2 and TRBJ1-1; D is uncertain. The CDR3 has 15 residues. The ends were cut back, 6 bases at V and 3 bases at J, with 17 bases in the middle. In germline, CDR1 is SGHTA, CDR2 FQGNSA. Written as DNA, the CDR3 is TGTGCCAGCAGTTCAAAGCGAAGTGGCGACACTGAAGCTTTCTTT. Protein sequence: CASSSKRSGDTEAFF.

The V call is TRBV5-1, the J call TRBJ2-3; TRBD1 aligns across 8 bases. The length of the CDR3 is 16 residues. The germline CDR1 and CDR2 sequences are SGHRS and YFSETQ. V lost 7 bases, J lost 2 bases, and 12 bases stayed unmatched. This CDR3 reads CASSNRGKMITDTQYF. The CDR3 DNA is TGCGCCAGCTCAAACAGGGGGAAGATGATCACAGATACGCAGTATTTT.

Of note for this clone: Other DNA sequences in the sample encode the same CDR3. The CDR3 bases are TGTGCCAGCACTCGGGACTCCAGAAACAATGAGCAGTTCTTC. Translation gives CASTRDSRNNEQFF. V gene TRBV6-5 combines with J gene TRBJ2-1; perhaps TRBD2 as D (6 bases). CDR1 is MNHEY, CDR2 SVGAGI, per germline. Deletions cut 7 bases from V and 5 bases from J, with 15 bases between. The CDR3 is 14 residues long.

The CDR3 sequence: CASSVGPSGRSGELFF. In nucleotides, the CDR3 is TGTGCCAGCAGCGTAGGGCCTAGCGGGAGGTCCGGGGAGCTGTTTTTT. V usage is TRBV9 and J usage is TRBJ2-2, with 11 bases that match TRBD2. The germline V gene encodes CDR1 SGDLS and CDR2 YYNGEE. The trim removed 0 bases at V and 6 bases at J, leaving 4 bases unmatched. CDR3 size: 16 residues.

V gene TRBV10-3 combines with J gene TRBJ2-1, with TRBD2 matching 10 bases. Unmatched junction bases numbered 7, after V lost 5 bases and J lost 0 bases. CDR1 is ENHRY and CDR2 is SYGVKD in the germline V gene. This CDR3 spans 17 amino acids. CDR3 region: CAISRTSGESSYNEQFF. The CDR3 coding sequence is TGTGCCATCAGTCGGACTAGCGGAGAGAGCTCCTACAATGAGCAGTTCTTC.

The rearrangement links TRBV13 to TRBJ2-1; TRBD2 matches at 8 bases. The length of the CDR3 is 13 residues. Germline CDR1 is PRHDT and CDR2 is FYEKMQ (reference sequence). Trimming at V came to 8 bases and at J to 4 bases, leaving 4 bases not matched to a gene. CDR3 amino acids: CASYSGEYNEQFF. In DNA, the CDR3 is TGTGCCAGCTATAGCGGGGAATACAATGAGCAGTTCTTC.

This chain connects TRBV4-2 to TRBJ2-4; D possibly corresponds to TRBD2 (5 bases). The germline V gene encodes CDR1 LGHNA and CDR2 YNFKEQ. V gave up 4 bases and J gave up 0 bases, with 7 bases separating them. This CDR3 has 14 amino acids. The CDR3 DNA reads TGTGCCAGCAGCCCGAGCGGAGCCAAAAACATTCAGTACTTC. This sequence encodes CASSPSGAKNIQYF.

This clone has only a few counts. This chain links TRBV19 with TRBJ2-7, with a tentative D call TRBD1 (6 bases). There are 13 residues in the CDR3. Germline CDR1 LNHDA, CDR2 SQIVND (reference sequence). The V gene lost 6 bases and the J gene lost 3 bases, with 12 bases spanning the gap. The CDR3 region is CASSPGTNYEQYF. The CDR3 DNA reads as TGTGCCAGTAGCCCAGGGACAAACTACGAGCAGTACTTC. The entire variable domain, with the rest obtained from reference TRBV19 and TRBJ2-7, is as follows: DGGITQSPKYLFRKEGQNVTLSCEQNLNHDAMYWYRQDPGQGLRLIYYSQIVNDFQKGDIAEGYSVSREKKESFPLTVTSAQKNPTAFYLCASSPGTNYEQYFGPGTRLTVT.

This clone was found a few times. The CDR3 sequence is CASSVEVGGYGYTF. The CDR3 nucleotides are TGTGCCAGCAGCGTAGAAGTTGGGGGGTATGGCTACACCTTC. The chain recombines TRBV9 with TRBJ1-2; a possible D gene is TRBD1 (5 bases). V dropped 0 bases and J dropped 5 bases, with 11 bases sitting between them. CDR1 is SGDLS, CDR2 YYNGEE, per germline. The CDR3 length is 14 residues. Drawing the rest from reference TRBV9 and TRBJ1-2, the complete variable domain is DSGVTQTPKHLITATGQRVTLRCSPRSGDLSVYWYQQSLDQGLQFLIQYYNGEERAKGNILERFSAQQFPDLHSELNLSSLELGDSALYFCASSVEVGGYGYTFGSGTRLTVV.

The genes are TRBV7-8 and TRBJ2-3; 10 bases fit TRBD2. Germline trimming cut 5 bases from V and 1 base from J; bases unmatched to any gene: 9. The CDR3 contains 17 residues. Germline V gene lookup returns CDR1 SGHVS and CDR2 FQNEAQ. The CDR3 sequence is CASSLASGRGGTDTQYF. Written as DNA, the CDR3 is TGTGCCAGCAGCCTTGCTAGCGGGAGAGGGGGCACAGATACGCAGTATTTT.

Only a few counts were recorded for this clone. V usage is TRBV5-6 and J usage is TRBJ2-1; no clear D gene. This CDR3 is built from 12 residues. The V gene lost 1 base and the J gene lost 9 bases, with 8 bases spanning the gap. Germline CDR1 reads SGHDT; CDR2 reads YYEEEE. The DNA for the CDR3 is TGTGCCAGCAGCTTGTCCGCGCCTGAGCAGTTCTTC. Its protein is CASSLSAPEQFF.

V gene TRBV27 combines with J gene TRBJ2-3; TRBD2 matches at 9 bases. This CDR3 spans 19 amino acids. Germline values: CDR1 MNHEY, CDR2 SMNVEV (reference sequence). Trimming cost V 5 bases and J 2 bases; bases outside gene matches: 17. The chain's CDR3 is CASSLGLAPLSFPTDTQYF. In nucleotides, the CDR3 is TGTGCCAGCAGTCTAGGACTAGCGCCCCTGTCTTTTCCCACAGATACGCAGTATTTT.

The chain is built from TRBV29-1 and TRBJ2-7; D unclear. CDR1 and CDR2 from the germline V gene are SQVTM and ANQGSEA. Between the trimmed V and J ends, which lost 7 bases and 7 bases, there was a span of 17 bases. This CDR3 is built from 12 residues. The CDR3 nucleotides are TGCAGCGCCCGCCGCTACCAAGAAGAGCAGTACTTC. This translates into CSARRYQEEQYF.

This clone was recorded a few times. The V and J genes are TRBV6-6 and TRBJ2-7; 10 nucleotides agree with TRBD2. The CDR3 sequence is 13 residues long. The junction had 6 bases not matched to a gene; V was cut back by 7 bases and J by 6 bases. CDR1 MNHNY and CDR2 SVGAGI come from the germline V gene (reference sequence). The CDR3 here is CASTEREGGEQYF. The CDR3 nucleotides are TGTGCCAGCACGGAGCGGGAGGGCGGCGAGCAGTACTTC.

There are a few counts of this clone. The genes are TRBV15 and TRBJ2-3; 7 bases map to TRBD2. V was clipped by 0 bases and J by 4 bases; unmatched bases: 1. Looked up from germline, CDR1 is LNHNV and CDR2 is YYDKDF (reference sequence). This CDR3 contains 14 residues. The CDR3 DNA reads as TGTGCCACCAGCAGAGATCTAGCGGCAGATACGCAGTATTTT. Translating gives CATSRDLAADTQYF.

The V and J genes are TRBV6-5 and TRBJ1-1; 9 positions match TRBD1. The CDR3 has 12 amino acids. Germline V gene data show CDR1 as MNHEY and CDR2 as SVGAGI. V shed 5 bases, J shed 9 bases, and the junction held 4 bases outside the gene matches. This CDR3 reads CASSNRGPKAFF. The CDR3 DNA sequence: TGTGCCAGCAGTAACAGGGGGCCTAAAGCTTTCTTT.

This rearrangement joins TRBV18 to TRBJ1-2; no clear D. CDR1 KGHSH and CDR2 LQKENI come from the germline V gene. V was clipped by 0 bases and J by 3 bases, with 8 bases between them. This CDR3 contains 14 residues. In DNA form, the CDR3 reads TGTGCCAGCTCACCACCGGCGGGAGACTATGGCTACACCTTC. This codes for CASSPPAGDYGYTF. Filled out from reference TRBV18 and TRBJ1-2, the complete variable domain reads NAGVMQNPRHLVRRRGQEARLRCSPMKGHSHVYWYRQLPEEGLKFMVYLQKENIIDESGMPKERFSAEFPKEGPSILRIQQVVRGDSAAYFCASSPPAGDYGYTFGSGTRLTVV.

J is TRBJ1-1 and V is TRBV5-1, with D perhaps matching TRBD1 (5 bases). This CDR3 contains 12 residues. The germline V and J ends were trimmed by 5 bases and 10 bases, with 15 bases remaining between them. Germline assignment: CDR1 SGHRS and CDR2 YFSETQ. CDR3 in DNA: TGCGCCAGCAGTCCCGGGGGTTTAGGAGCTTTCTTT. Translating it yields CASSPGGLGAFF.